This TCR beta chain was retrieved from a study of T cells in tuberculosis. Study-level information: CD1B tetramers identified T cells specific for mycobacterial lipid GMM. This South African cohort compared adolescents with or without latent tuberculosis against adults with active tuberculosis. Blood was taken before or within 7 days of anti-tuberculosis therapy.

Profiling relied on immunoSEQ multiplex PCR, and the TCRdb table lists in-frame clones only, not all of them. The table shows roughly 35,000 clones, with just over 90% occurring only once. Time point here: new active TB diagnosis, blood taken before or within 7 days of starting treatment. Active tuberculosis patients were new diagnoses, HIV-seronegative, South African, and aged 18 years or older. The clonotype originates from an adult with tuberculosis. Some clones in this sample may be carry-over from other donors' samples. The sequenced sample was PBMCs, obtained at tuberculosis diagnosis.

CDR3 protein: CASKPRPGTSGARWFGTDTQYF. CDR3 nucleotides: TGTGCCAGCAAACCCCGTCCCGGTACTAGCGGGGCGCGGTGGTTTGGTACAGATACGCAGTATTTT. The chain is built from TRBV7-8 and TRBJ2-3; 10 bases are a match to TRBD2. This CDR3 contains 22 residues. The germline gives CDR1 SGHVS, CDR2 FQNEAQ. J gave up 3 bases and V 7 bases, and 28 bases lay outside the gene matches.